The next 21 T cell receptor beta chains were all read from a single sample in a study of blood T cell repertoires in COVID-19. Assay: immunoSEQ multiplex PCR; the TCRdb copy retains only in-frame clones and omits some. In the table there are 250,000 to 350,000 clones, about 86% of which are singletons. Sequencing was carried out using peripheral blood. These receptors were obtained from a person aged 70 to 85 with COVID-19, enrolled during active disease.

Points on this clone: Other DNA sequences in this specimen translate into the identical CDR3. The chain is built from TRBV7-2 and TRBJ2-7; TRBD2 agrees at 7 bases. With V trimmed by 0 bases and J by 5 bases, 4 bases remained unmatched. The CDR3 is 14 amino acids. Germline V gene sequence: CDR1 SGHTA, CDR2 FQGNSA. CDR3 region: CASSLAGGPDEQYF. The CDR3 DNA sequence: TGTGCCAGCAGCTTAGCGGGAGGGCCCGACGAGCAGTACTTC.

The CDR3 loop reads CASISNSNQPQHF. CDR3 nucleotide sequence: TGTGCCAGCATTTCCAATAGCAATCAGCCCCAGCATTTT. The rearrangement uses TRBV2 and TRBJ1-5; D is unresolved. CDR1 and CDR2 from the germline V gene are SNHLY and FYNNEI. The length of the CDR3 is 13 residues. V was clipped by 7 bases and J by 0 bases, with 7 bases between them.

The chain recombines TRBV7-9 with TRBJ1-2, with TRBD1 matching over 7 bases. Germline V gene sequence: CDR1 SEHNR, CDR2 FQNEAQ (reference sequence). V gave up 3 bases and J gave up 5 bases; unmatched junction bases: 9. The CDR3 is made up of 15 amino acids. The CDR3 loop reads CASSFSSGTEYGYTF. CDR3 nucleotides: TGTGCCAGCAGCTTCTCCTCCGGGACAGAGTATGGCTACACCTTC.

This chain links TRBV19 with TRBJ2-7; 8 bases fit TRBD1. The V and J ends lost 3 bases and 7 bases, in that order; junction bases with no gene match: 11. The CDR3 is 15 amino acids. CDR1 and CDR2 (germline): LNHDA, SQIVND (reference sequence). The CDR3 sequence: CASSIGGQGAEEQYF. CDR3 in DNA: TGTGCCAGTAGTATTGGTGGGCAGGGGGCGGAGGAGCAGTACTTC.

The CDR3, as DNA: TGTGCCAGCAGTTCCACCTACAGGGGGTACCAAGAGACCCAGTACTTC. Protein product: CASSSTYRGYQETQYF. The genes are TRBV27 and TRBJ2-5; 8 bases match TRBD1. Trimming cost V 4 bases and J 0 bases; bases outside gene matches: 7. The CDR3 covers 16 residues. The germline V gene has CDR1 MNHEY and CDR2 SMNVEV (reference sequence).

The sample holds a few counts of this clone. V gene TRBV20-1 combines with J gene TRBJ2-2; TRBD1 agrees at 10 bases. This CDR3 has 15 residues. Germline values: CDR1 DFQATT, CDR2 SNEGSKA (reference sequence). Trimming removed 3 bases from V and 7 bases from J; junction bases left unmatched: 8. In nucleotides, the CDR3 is TGCAGTGCTAGTCCCGGGACAGGGGCGAACGGGGAGCTGTTTTTT. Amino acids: CSASPGTGANGELFF.

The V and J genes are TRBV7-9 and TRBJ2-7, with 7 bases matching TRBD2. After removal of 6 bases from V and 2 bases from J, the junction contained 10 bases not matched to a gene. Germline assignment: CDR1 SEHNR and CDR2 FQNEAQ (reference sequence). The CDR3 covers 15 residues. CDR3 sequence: CASRGGGSGPYEQYF. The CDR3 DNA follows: TGTGCCAGCAGGGGCGGCGGGAGCGGACCCTACGAGCAGTACTTC.

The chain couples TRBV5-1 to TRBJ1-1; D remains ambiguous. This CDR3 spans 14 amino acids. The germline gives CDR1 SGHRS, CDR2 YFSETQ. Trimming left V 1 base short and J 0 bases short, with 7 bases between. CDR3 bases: TGCGCCAGCAGCTTGCTAGCAGTGAACACTGAAGCTTTCTTT. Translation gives CASSLLAVNTEAFF.

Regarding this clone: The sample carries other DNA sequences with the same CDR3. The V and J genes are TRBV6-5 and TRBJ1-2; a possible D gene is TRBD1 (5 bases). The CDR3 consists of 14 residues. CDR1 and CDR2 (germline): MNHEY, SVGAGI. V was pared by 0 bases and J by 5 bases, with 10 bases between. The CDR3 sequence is CASSYSPGGYGYTF. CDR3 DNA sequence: TGTGCCAGCAGTTACTCCCCCGGGGGGTATGGCTACACCTTC.

The CDR3 nucleotides are TGTGCCAGCAGTTACTCGAACTTGTCCGGAAACACCATATATTTT. Translated, it gives CASSYSNLSGNTIYF. The rearrangement uses TRBV6-6 and TRBJ1-3; D ambiguous. V dropped 0 bases and J dropped 4 bases, with 10 bases sitting between them. This CDR3 region has 15 residues. CDR1 MNHNY and CDR2 SVGAGI come from the germline V gene (reference sequence).

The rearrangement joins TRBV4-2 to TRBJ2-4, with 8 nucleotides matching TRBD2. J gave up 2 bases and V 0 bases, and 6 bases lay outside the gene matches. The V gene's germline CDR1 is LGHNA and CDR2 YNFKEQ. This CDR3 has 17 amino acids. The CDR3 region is CASSQDASGGPKNIQYF. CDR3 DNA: TGTGCCAGCAGCCAAGATGCATCGGGGGGGCCCAAAAACATTCAGTACTTC.

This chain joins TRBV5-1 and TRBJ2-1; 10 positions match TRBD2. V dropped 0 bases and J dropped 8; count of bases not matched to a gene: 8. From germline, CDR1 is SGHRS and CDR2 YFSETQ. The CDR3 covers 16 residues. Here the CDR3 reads CASSLASGSNWDEQFF. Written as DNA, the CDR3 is TGCGCCAGCAGCTTGGCTAGCGGGAGTAATTGGGATGAGCAGTTCTTC.

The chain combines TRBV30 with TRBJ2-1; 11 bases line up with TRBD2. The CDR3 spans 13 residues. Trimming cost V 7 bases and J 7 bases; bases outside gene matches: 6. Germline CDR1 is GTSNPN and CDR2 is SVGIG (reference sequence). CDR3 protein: CASFTSGSNEQFF. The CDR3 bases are TGTGCCTCCTTTACTAGCGGGAGTAATGAGCAGTTCTTC. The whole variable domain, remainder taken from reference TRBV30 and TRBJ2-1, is SQTIHQWPATLVQPVGSPLSLECTVEGTSNPNLYWYRQAAGRGLQLLFYSVGIGQISSEVPQNLSASRPQDRQFILSSKKLLLSDSGFYLCASFTSGSNEQFFGPGTRLTVL.

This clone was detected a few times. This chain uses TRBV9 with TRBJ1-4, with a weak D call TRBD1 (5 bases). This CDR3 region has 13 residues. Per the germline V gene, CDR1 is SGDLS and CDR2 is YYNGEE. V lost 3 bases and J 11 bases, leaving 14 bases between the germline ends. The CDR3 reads CASSARQTGKLFF. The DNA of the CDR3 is TGTGCCAGCAGCGCCAGACAGACCGGGAAACTGTTTTTT.

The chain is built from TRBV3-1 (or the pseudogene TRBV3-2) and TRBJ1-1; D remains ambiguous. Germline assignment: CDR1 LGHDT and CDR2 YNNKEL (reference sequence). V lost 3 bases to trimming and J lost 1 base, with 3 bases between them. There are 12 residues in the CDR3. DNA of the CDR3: TGTGCCAGCAGCCACGGGAACACTGAAGCTTTCTTT. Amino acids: CASSHGNTEAFF.

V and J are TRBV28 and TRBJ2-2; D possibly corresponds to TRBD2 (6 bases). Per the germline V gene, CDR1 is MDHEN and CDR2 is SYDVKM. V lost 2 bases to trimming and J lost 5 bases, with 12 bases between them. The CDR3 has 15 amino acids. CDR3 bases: TGTGCCAGCAGTTTAGGGGGGATTCGAACCGGGGAGCTGTTTTTT. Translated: CASSLGGIRTGELFF.

CDR3 loop: CASSSRTGQETQYF. The CDR3 DNA reads TGTGCCAGCAGCTCCCGGACAGGGCAAGAGACCCAGTACTTC. The rearrangement uses TRBV9 and TRBJ2-5; TRBD1 agrees at 8 bases. This CDR3 region has 14 residues. The V gene's germline CDR1 is SGDLS and CDR2 YYNGEE. The V segment lost 4 bases and the J segment 2 bases; nucleotides outside the gene matches: 4.

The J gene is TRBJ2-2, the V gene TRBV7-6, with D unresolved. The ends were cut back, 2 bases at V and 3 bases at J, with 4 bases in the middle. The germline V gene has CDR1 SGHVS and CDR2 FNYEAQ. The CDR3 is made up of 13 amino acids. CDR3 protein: CASSLPDTGELFF. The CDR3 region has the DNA TGTGCCAGCAGCTTACCTGACACCGGGGAGCTGTTTTTT.

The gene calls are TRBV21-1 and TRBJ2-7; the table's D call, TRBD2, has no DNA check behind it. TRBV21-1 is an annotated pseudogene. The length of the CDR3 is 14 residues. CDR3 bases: TGTGCCAGCAGCAACGGTGATTTACTCTACGAGCAGTACTTC. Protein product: CASSNGDLLYEQYF.

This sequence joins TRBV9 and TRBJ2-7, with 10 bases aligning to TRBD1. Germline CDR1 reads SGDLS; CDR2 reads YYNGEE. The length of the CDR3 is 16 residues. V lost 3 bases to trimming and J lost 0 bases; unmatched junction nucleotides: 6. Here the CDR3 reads CASSAFGTGASYEQYF. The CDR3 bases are TGTGCCAGCAGCGCCTTCGGGACAGGGGCCTCCTACGAGCAGTACTTC.

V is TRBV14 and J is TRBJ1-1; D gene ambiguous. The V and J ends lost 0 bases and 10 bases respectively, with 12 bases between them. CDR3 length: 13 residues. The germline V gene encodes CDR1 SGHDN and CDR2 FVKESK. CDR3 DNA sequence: TGTGCCAGCAGCCAAGATAAAGGTTCAGGAGCTTTCTTT. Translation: CASSQDKGSGAFF. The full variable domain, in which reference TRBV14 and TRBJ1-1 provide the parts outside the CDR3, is EAGVTQFPSHSVIEKGQTVTLRCDPISGHDNLYWYRRVMGKEIKFLLHFVKESKQDESGMPNNRFLAERTGGTYSTLKVQPAELEDSGVYFCASSQDKGSGAFFGQGTRLTVV.